Sequencing of this T cell receptor (beta chain) was carried out in a study of graft-versus-host responses after intestinal transplantation. Study summary: Recipients uniformly received anti-thymocyte globulin induction, followed by tacrolimus and steroids for approximately 3 years. Overall study findings and caveats: The presence of high graft-versus-host to host-versus-graft clonal ratios in allografts characterized patients with graft-donor T cell macrochimerism. Marrow from the recipient contained GvH clones, some of which had appeared first in ileum or blood.

Method: immunoSEQ multiplex PCR; TCRdb's copy keeps in-frame clones and lacks some. The profile shows more than 5,500 clones, around 33% of them singletons. Each mixed lymphocyte reaction held around 200,000 CFSE-labeled responders and around 200,000 irradiated violet-dye-labeled stimulators. A sort after the reaction isolated proliferating CFSE-low CD3+CD4+ and CD3+CD8+ responders. This clone was seen only a few times. The ends were cut back, 0 bases at V and 4 bases at J, with 21 bases in the middle. CDR3 size: 18 residues. The V gene's germline CDR1 is SGHVS and CDR2 FNYEAQ. This TCR derives from a human patient who received an intestinal transplant. Sample: alloreactive CD8+ T cells from a mixed lymphocyte reaction culture, taken before intestinal transplant. Subset defined: CFSE-low proliferating T cells sorted from roughly six-day pre-transplant mixed lymphocyte reaction (GvH or HvG direction). The chain employs TRBV7-6 and TRBJ1-1, with D tentatively TRBD1 (6 bases). CDR3 bases: TGTGCCAGCAGCTTAGCAGGGGGTAGGCTGGACAAGGGCACTGAAGCTTTCTTT. It encodes CASSLAGGRLDKGTEAFF.